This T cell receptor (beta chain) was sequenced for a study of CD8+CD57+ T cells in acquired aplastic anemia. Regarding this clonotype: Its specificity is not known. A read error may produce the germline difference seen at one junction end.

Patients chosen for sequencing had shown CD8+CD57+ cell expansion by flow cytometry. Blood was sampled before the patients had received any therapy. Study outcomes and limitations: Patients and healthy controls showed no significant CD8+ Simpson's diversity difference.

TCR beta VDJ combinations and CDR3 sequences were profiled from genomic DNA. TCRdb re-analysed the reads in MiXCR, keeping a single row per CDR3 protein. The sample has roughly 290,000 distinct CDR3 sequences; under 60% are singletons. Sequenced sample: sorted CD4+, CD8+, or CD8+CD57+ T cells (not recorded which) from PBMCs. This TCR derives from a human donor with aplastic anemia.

DNA of the CDR3: TGTGCCAGCTTTGGGTCCCGGGACAGGGGGACAGATACGCAGTACTTT. Translated, it gives CASFGSRDRGTDTQYF. This chain joins TRBV2 and TRBJ2-3; 11 positions agree with TRBD1. Germline CDR1 SNHLY, CDR2 FYNNEI. This CDR3 is 16 amino acids long.